A selection of T cell receptor beta chains follows, all from one sample in a study of blood T cell repertoires in COVID-19. Profiled with immunoSEQ multiplex PCR; TCRdb holds only in-frame clones, not every one. The table includes 150,000 to 200,000 clones, 84% detected once. Sequencing was performed on peripheral blood. These TCRs come from an elderly woman with acute or convalescent COVID-19. Both conserved end residues are part of each CDR3. Where a row states a size, it is once, few, many or the class of an expanded clone; other rows omit it.

cdr3_length clone_size v_call cdr3_aa
13 few TRBV27 CASSPRRNQPQHF
15 . TRBV14 CASSPPFGTEETQYF
16 . TRBV4-1 CASSHMIGGDRGELFF
18 . TRBV4-1 CASSKNVVAGKNTGELFF
15 . TRBV2 CASRTPDSLMRTQYF
13 . TRBV5-6 CASSRTGVQPQHF
15 once TRBV6-1 CASSESTGNNSPLHF
13 . TRBV27 CATPTPGTYEQYF
12 . TRBV7-8 CASSLVLSEQYF
14 . TRBV14 CASSPFWARGEQYF
15 . TRBV7-2 CASSLRWQGTDTQYF
16 . TRBV7-9 CASSSYGPRENDEQFF
15 once TRBV5-6 CASSLAGQLAYGYTF
14 . TRBV28 CASNGASVTGELFF
16 . TRBV28 CASSLIQGARGQPQHF
16 . TRBV10-1 CASFILLRWTEVEAFF
15 . TRBV10-3 CAISESTSGRNEQFF
14 . TRBV3-1/TRBV3-2 CASSQESVGGGYTF
16 once TRBV5-6 CASSLWGQGLSYEQYF
14 . TRBV29-1 CSVADPGQGGKLFF
16 . TRBV20-1 CSASSSLADTYNEQFF
15 . TRBV7-3 CASSFGGGAPDTQYF
15 . TRBV11-2 CASSHGTGVGNTIYF
18 . TRBV27 CASSPSQLPYPTNEKLFF
14 . TRBV2 CASSGANRHSTIYF
13 . TRBV5-6 CASSFAQGSEAFF
12 few TRBV2 CASNRGVETQYF
16 few TRBV20-1 CSASSTGTGYNQPQHF
13 . TRBV7-8 CASSLAPGRGYTF
14 . TRBV7-2 CASSETSDQETQYF
20 many TRBV3-1/TRBV3-2 CASSQDWGWGQTNSNYGYTF
16 . TRBV9 CASSGTTGMNTGELFF
10 . TRBV20-1 CRGGQETQYF
13 . TRBV30 CAWSVLPTGVYTF
14 . TRBV19 CASSMAQVNYGYTF
15 . TRBV27 CASSPRTGGDEKLFF
17 . TRBV7-3 CASSSRAGGGNYNEQFF
15 once TRBV6-6 CASSYVSQGGTEAFF
14 . TRBV5-5 CASSPGTDNQPQHF
12 . TRBV19 CASSSGNWPQHF
14 . TRBV6-5 CASIWDRGGYGYTF
13 . TRBV18 CASSPLEASEQYF
14 . TRBV7-9 CASSHRASNYGYTF
15 . TRBV19 CASSIDLGSAGELFF
14 . TRBV5-4 CASSFGGYTGELFF
13 . TRBV30 CAWSLGGQETQYF
12 . TRBV29-1 CSVVLAGAEQYF
15 . TRBV19 CASSIRGGAGNTIYF
16 . TRBV5-1 CASSLGAPGKTGELFF
12 . TRBV12-3/TRBV12-4 CATGTSAETQYF
15 . TRBV30 CAWRQGGGGSYEQYF
14 . TRBV10-3 CAIRRDGGNYGYTF
18 . TRBV5-5 CASSLVPSGGPNQETQYF
15 . TRBV7-6 CASSSPTLEQETQYF
15 once TRBV5-1 CASSRQGAANEKLFF
15 . TRBV28 CASSLNSLAKNIQYF
14 . TRBV3-1/TRBV3-2 CASSQGQVTYEQYF